This T cell receptor (beta chain) was captured by sequencing in a study of blood T cell repertoires in COVID-19 (dated by TCRdb to 2018 to 2020). A note on the overall study: Samples covering the acute and convalescent phases of COVID-19 were provided by collaborators in the United States, Italy and Spain. The material from the prospective study consisted of cDNA or gDNA derived from T cells, B-cell-depleted T cells, or PBMCs. The dataset comprised deeply sampled blood TCRbeta repertoires from subjects exposed to, actively infected with, or recovered from COVID-19. The repertoires were released in a freely available public database meant as a resource for research on the immune response to SARS-CoV-2. The samples were drawn from the first 160 participants of the ongoing ImmuneRACE study and from 950 to 1,500 subjects provided by 6 global collaborators. Sample metadata almost always included a de-identified subject ID, COVID-19 status, age in years and sex. Where HLA class I and class II types were available, the types were taken from metadata supplied by the sample provider, not from assay-based typing. General findings and caveats noted by the study authors: Clinical and demographic metadata were provided uncurated, with the amount varying by source and participant.

The collaborating institutions used their own protocols to collect whole blood in K2EDTA tubes. Collaborator samples were shipped for TCRbeta analysis as frozen whole blood, isolated PBMCs, or DNA extracted from either sample type. In regard to this clone: Its binding antigen is unknown. No clone much larger than this one lies a single base away; base qualities are absent.

TCRbeta CDR3 regions were amplified from genomic DNA using the immunoSEQ Assay, a bias-controlled multiplex PCR. The original methods were these. Nucleated cell counts per sample were estimated from amplification of reference gene primers within the assay. To quantify the absolute abundance of each unique TCRbeta CDR3 rearrangement, sequence reads were collapsed and filtered. Productive Simpson clonality was computed per sample as the square root of Simpson's diversity index over productive rearrangements. TCRdb limited this immuneACCESS table to in-frame rearrangements with V and J called. A share of clones is missing; checked studies link under half to unresolved V genes, and the rest is unexplained. The D gene and trimming were derived from the DNA, and the V and J assignments and clone size from that table. For this sample there are 120,000 to 150,000 clones; 89% appear just once. The ten largest clones represent around 1.5% of the sample.

Cut back by 4 bases and 12 bases, the V and J ends lie 16 bases apart. From the germline V gene, CDR1 is SGDLS and CDR2 is YYNGEE. From the cysteine up to the phenylalanine, the CDR3 has a length of 12 residues. Only the CDR3 DNA is retained, 36 bases long and in frame from the first base. This receptor was obtained from a human donor in a cohort sampled during active COVID-19. Here the chain combines TRBV9 and TRBJ1-2; a tentative D match to TRBD1 spans 6 bases. The specimen sequenced was peripheral blood. For the CDR3, the sequence is CASSSTGPTHTF. The sequenced DNA is TGTGCCAGCAGCTCGACAGGACCTACGCACACCTTC. With all but the CDR3 taken from the reference TRBV9 and TRBJ1-2 genes, the full variable domain is: DSGVTQTPKHLITATGQRVTLRCSPRSGDLSVYWYQQSLDQGLQFLIQYYNGEERAKGNILERFSAQQFPDLHSELNLSSLELGDSALYFCASSSTGPTHTFGSGTRLTVV.